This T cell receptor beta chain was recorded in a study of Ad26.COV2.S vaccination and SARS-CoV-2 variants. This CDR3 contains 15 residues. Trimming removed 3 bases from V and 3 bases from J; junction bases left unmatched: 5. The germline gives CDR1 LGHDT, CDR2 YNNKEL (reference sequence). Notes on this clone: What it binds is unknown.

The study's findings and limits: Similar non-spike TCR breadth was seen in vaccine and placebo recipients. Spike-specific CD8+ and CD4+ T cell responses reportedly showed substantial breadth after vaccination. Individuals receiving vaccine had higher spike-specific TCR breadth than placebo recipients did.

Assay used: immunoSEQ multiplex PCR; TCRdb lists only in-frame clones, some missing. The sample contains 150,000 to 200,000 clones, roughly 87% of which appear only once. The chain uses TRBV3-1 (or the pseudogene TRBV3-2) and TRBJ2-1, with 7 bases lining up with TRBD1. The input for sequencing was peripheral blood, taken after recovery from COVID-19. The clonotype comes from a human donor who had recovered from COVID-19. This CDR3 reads CASSQAGTVYNEQFF. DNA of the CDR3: TGTGCCAGCAGCCAGGCCGGGACAGTCTACAATGAGCAGTTCTTC.